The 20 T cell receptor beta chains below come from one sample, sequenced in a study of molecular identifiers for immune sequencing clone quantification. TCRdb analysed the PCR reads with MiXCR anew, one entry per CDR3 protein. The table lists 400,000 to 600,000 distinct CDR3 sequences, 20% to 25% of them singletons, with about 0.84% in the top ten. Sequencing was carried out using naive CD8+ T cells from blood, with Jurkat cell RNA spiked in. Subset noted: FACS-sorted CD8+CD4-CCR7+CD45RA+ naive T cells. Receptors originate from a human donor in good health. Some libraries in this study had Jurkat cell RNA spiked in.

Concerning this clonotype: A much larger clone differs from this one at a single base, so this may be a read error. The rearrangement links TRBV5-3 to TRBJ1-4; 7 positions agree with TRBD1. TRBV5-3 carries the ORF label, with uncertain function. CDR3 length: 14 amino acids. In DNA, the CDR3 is TGTGCCAGCAGCTTGCCAGGGGGAAGTGAAAAACTGTTTTTT. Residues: CASSLPGGSEKLFF.

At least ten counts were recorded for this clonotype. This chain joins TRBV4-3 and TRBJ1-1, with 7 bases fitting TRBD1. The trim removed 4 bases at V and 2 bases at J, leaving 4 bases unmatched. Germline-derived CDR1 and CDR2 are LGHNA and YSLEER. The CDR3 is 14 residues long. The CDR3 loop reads CASSRRQGNTEAFF. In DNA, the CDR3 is TGCGCCAGCAGCCGAAGACAGGGCAACACTGAAGCTTTCTTT.

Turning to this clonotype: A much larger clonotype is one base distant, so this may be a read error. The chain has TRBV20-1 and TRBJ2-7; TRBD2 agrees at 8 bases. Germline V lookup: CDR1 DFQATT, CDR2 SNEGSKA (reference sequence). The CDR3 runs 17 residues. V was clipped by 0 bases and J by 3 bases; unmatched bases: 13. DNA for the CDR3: TGCAGTGCTAGAGACCTCGGCGTAGCGGGGACAATCTACGAGCAGTACTTC. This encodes CSARDLGVAGTIYEQYF.

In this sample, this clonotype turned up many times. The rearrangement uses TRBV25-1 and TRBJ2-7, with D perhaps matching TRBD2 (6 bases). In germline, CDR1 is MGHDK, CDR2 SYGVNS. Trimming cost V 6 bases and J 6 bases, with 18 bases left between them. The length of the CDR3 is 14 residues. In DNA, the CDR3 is TGTGCCAGCAGGAGTACTAGCTTGTTCTGCGAGCAGTACTTC. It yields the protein CASRSTSLFCEQYF.

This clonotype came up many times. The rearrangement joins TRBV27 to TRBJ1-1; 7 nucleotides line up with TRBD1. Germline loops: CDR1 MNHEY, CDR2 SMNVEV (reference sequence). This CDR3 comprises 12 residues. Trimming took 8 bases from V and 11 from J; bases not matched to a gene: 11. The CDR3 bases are TGTGCCAGCGGGACAGCGGGAATCAAGGCTTTCTTT. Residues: CASGTAGIKAFF.

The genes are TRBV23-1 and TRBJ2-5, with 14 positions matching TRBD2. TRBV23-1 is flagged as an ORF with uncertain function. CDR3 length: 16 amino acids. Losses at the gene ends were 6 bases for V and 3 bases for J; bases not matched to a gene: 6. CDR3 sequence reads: CASRPTSGREKETQYF. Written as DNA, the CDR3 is TGCGCCAGCAGGCCGACTAGCGGGAGGGAAAAAGAGACCCAGTACTTC.

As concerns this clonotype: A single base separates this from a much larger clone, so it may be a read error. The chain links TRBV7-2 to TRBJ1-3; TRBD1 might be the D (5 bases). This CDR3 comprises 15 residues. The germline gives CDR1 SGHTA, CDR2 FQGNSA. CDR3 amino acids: CASGLGTSSGNTIYF. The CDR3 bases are TGTGCCAGCGGCTTAGGGACGAGCTCTGGAAACACCATATATTTT.

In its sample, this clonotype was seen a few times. CDR3 sequence reads: CASTGLAGTQETQYF. In DNA, the CDR3 is TGTGCCAGCACTGGACTAGCGGGTACCCAAGAGACCCAGTACTTC. J is TRBJ2-5 and V is TRBV6-5; 11 bases match TRBD2. Trimming removed 7 bases from V and 1 base from J; junction bases left unmatched: 5. This CDR3 contains 15 residues. Germline CDR1 MNHEY, CDR2 SVGAGI.

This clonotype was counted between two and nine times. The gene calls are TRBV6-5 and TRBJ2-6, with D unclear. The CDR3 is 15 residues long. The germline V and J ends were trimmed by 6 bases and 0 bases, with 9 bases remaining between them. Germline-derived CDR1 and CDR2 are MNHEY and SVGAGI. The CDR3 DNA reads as TGTGCCAGCAGGTGGACGGTCTCTGGGGCCAACGTCCTGACTTTC. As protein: CASRWTVSGANVLTF.

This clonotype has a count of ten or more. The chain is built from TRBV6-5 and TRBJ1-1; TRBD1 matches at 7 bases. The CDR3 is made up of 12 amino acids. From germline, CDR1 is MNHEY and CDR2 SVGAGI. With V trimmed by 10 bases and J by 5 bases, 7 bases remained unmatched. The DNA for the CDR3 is TGTGCCACCAGGGGGTCGGGAACTGAAGCTTTCTTT. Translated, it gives CATRGSGTEAFF.

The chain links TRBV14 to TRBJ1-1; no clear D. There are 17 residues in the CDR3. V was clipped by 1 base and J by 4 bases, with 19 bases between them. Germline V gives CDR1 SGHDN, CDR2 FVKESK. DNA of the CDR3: TGTGCCAGCAGCCAAGTATTCAGTTCCAATATGGGCACTGAAGCTTTCTTT. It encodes CASSQVFSSNMGTEAFF.

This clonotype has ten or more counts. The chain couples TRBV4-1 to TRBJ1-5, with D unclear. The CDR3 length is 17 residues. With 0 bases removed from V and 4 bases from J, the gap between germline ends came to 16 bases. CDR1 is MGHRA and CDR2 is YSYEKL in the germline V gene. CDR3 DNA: TGCGCCAGCAGCCAAGATGATGAGGTATGGGCAAATCAGCCCCAGCATTTT. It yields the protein CASSQDDEVWANQPQHF.

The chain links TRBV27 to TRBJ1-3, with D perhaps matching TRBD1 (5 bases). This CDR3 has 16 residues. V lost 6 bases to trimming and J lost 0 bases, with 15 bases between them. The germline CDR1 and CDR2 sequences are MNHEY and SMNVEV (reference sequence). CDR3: CASRSGTRSSGNTIYF. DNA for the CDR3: TGTGCCAGCAGATCCGGGACCCGAAGCTCTGGAAACACCATATATTTT.

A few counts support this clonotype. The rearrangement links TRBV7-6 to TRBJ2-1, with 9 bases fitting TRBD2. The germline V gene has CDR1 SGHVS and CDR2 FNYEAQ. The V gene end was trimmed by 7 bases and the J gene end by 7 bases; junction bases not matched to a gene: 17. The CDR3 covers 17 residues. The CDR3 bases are TGTGCCAGCATGGTTGGGGCTAGCGGGACAAGGGGTAATGAGCAGTTCTTC. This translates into CASMVGASGTRGNEQFF.

This CDR3 is CASSKEGVATDTQYF. CDR3 DNA: TGTGCCAGCAGCAAGGAGGGGGTTGCAACAGATACGCAGTATTTT. This chain joins TRBV11-2 and TRBJ2-3; D could derive from TRBD1 or TRBD2 (6 bases each). The CDR3 has 15 residues. V was pared by 5 bases and J by 3 bases, with 15 bases between. Germline V lookup: CDR1 SGHAT, CDR2 FQNNGV.

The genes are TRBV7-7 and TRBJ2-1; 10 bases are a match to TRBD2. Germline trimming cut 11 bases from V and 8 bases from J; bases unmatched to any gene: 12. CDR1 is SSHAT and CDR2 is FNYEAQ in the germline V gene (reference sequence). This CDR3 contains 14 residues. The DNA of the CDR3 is TGTGCCTCGGCCCCGGGACTAGCGCTTCATGAGCAGTTCTTC. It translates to CASAPGLALHEQFF.

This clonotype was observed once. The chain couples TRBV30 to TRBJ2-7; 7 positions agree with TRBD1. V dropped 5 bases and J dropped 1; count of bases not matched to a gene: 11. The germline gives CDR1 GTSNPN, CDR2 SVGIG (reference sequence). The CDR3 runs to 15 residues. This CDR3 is CAWGYPLQGSYEQYF. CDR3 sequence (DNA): TGTGCCTGGGGATATCCTCTACAGGGGTCCTACGAGCAGTACTTC.

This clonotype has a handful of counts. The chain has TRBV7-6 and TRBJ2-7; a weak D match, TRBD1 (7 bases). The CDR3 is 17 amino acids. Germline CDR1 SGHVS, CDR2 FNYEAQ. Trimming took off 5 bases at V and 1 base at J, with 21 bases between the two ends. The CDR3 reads CASSPRNRGAGSYEQYF. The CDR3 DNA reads TGTGCCAGCAGCCCGAGAAACAGGGGCGCGGGGTCCTACGAGCAGTACTTC.

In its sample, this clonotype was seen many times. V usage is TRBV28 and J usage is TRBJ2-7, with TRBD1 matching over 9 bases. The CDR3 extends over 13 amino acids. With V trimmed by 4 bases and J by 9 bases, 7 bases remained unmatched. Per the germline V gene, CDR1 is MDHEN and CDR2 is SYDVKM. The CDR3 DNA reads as TGTGCCAGCAGTTACACAACAGGGGGCCTGCAGTACTTC. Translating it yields CASSYTTGGLQYF. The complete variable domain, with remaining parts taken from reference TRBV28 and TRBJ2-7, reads DVKVTQSSRYLVKRTGEKVFLECVQDMDHENMFWYRQDPGLGLRLIYFSYDVKMKEKGDIPEGYSVSREKKERFSLILESASTNQTSMYLCASSYTTGGLQYFGPGTRLTVT.

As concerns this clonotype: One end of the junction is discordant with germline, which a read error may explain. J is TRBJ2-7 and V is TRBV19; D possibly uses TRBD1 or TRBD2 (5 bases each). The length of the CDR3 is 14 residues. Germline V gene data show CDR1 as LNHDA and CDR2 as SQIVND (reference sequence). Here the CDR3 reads CASSPAWGSYGQYF. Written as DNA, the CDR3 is TGTGCCAGTAGTCCTGCTTGGGGGTCCTACGGGCAGTACTTC.